One T cell receptor (beta chain) is described in this entry. This clonotype came up many times. No antigen is known for it. No clone much larger than this one lies a single base away; base qualities are absent. Libraries of naive CD8 T cells were built from approximately 20,000 to 1,000,000 sorted cells, with 10%, 30% or 50% of the purified RNA used. Naive CD8 T cells were FACS-sorted as CD8+CD4-CCR7+CD45RA+ on a BD FACSAria II into RLT Plus buffer. To test detection sensitivity, Jurkat RNA equivalent to approximately nine TCR copies was spiked into samples of roughly 20,000-1,100,000 naive CD8 T cells. CD8 T cells were enriched with RosetteSep CD8+ T Cell Enrichment Cocktail and Ficoll-Paque, followed by ACK red cell lysis. The data originate from a study of molecular identifiers for immune sequencing clone quantification (dated by TCRdb to 2017 to 2018). Study-level background: For a replicate experiment, the RNA from either approximately 20,000 or 100,000 naive CD8 T cells was divided into five aliquots, and four of those aliquots went on to sequencing. This methods study benchmarked molecular-identifier clustering-based TCR repertoire sequencing (MIDCIRS) and TCR RNA copy counting, using CD8 T cells to do so. General study outcomes and caveats: In CMV-specific effector cells, clones with more than 20 RNA copies accounted for over 97% of molecules, whereas in naive cells such clones accounted for under 1%. Even against a background of 850,000 to 1,000,000 naive CD8 T cells, spiked-in Jurkat TCR RNA amounting to a single cell's worth was reported to be detectable. When barcode sub-clustering was not used, chimeric consensus sequences inflated TCR diversity, with chimeras reaching as high as 47%. Modeling gave roughly 3 recovered TCR RNA copies per cell versus around 10 by digital PCR, implying roughly 28% capture efficiency. Naive libraries contained spiked-in Jurkat TCR RNA (more than 9 copies' worth), which is not part of the donor repertoire. Identical TCR molecules sharing a barcode could cause highly expanded clone sizes to be underestimated.

The library relied on PCR. The instrument given in TCRdb is NextSeq 500. Bulk TCR libraries were generated as previously described, with the TCR primers listed in Table S5 used. Total RNA was purified with the Qiagen AllPrep DNA/RNA kit. Before analysis, reads from multiple sequencing runs of the same library were pooled. On the study's bioinformatics: Reads were retained only if the reads had an exact TCR constant sequence, and the retained reads were trimmed to 150 nt and grouped according to their 12-nt molecular barcodes. Reads inside each barcode group were sub-clustered using a 15% Levenshtein threshold, and a quality-weighted consensus sequence was constructed for each RNA molecule. Non-functional sequences were discarded, and so were lower-count sequences lying one edit away from another sequence. Barcode sub-clusters with fewer than 20% of the maximum read count were removed, based on fitting two negative binomial distributions. Clones were called with MiXCR by TCRdb after fastp trimmed the public reads at Q25, and only in-frame beta chains were retained. CDR3 protein duplicates are merged, each entry listing the most common genes and DNA. The V and J calls come from TCRdb's annotation, not from the publication. The sample table holds hundreds of thousands of distinct CDR3 sequences, of which around 25% were seen once. The ten biggest clones cover about 0.78% of the sample.

CDR1 and CDR2 are drawn from the germline V gene: MDHEN, SYDVKM. The CDR3 runs 14 residues from the cysteine to the phenylalanine. Only CDR3 DNA remains: 42 bases, in frame from the first base. Trimming costs V 5 bases and J 3 bases, and their ends lie 14 bases apart. The V and J genes are TRBV28 and TRBJ2-7; TRBD2 might be the D gene, on 5 matching bases. This receptor was taken from a human donor in good health. Some libraries in this study had Jurkat cell RNA spiked in. Sequencing input: naive CD8+ T cells from blood, with Jurkat cell RNA spiked in. Interpreted using the paper, the cell subset or site label stands for: FACS-sorted CD8+CD4-CCR7+CD45RA+ naive T cells. The DNA sequence reads TGTGCCAGCAGTCACCCGGAGGCCAACTACGAGCAGTACTTC. The translation is CASSHPEANYEQYF.